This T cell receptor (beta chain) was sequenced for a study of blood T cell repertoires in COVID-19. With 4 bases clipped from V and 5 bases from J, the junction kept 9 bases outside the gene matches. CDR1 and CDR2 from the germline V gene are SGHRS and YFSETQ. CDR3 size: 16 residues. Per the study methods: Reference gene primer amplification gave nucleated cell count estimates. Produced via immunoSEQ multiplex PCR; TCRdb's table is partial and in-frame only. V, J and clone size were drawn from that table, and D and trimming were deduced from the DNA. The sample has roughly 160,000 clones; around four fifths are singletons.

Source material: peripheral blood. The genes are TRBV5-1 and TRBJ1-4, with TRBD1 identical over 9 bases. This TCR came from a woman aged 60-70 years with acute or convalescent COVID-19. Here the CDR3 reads CASSPGQGGFNEKLFF. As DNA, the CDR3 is TGCGCCAGCAGCCCGGGACAGGGAGGGTTCAATGAAAAACTGTTTTTT.